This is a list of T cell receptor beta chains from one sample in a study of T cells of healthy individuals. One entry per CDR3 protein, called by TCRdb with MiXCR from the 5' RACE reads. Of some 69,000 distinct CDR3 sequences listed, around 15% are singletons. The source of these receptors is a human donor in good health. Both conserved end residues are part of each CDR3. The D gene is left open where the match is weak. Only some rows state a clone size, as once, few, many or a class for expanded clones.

cdr3_nt: TGTGCCAGCAGCCCCGCCAGCGGGAGTGCGGTCGGGGAGCTGTTTTTT
cdr3_aa: CASSPASGSAVGELFF
clone_size: many
j_call: TRBJ2-2
d_call: TRBD2
cdr3_length: 16
v_call: TRBV9

cdr3_nt: TGCGCCAGCAGCCTGGAAGGGGAGAACACCGGGGAGCTGTTTTTT
cdr3_aa: CASSLEGENTGELFF
clone_size: -
j_call: TRBJ2-2
d_call: -
cdr3_length: 15
v_call: TRBV5-1

cdr3_nt: TGTGCCAGCTCATCCCGGGCGTTAAACATTCAGTACTTC
cdr3_aa: CASSSRALNIQYF
clone_size: -
j_call: TRBJ2-4
d_call: -
cdr3_length: 13
v_call: TRBV18

cdr3_nt: TGTGCCAGCAGCCAAGATTTGGGGCGGGGCACCACTGAAGCTTTCTTT
cdr3_aa: CASSQDLGRGTTEAFF
clone_size: few
j_call: TRBJ1-1
d_call: -
cdr3_length: 16
v_call: TRBV14

cdr3_nt: TGCAGTGTCAAGACAGGGGACCTCCAAGAGACCCAGTACTTC
cdr3_aa: CSVKTGDLQETQYF
clone_size: few
j_call: TRBJ2-5
d_call: TRBD1
cdr3_length: 14
v_call: TRBV20-1

cdr3_nt: TGTGCCAGCAGAACGGCGGGACAAGAGACCGGGGGCTACACCTTC
cdr3_aa: CASRTAGQETGGYTF
clone_size: -
j_call: TRBJ1-2
d_call: -
cdr3_length: 15
v_call: TRBV6-6

cdr3_nt: TGCAGTGCTACTAATCCGGGACAGGGGGGGTACGAGCAGTACTTC
cdr3_aa: CSATNPGQGGYEQYF
clone_size: few
j_call: TRBJ2-7
d_call: TRBD1
cdr3_length: 15
v_call: TRBV20-1

cdr3_nt: TGTGCCAGCAGCCCCCGGCGGGACACCAATGAGCAGTTCTTC
cdr3_aa: CASSPRRDTNEQFF
clone_size: few
j_call: TRBJ2-1
d_call: -
cdr3_length: 14
v_call: TRBV11-2

cdr3_nt: TGTGCCAGCAGCTTAGATGGAGGGCCTAGCGGGTTCTACGAGCAGTACTTC
cdr3_aa: CASSLDGGPSGFYEQYF
clone_size: few
j_call: TRBJ2-7
d_call: TRBD2
cdr3_length: 17
v_call: TRBV11-2

cdr3_nt: TGTGCCAGCTCCTTAGGGACAGGGGTCGATACGCAGTATTTT
cdr3_aa: CASSLGTGVDTQYF
clone_size: few
j_call: TRBJ2-3
d_call: TRBD1
cdr3_length: 14
v_call: TRBV7-6

cdr3_nt: TGTGCCACCAGCAGAGATCAGGACTCTGGGGCCAACGTCCTGACTTTC
cdr3_aa: CATSRDQDSGANVLTF
clone_size: many
j_call: TRBJ2-6
d_call: -
cdr3_length: 16
v_call: TRBV15

cdr3_nt: TGTGCCAGCAGTTGGGGGAAGGACTACGAGCAGTACTTC
cdr3_aa: CASSWGKDYEQYF
clone_size: many
j_call: TRBJ2-7
d_call: -
cdr3_length: 13
v_call: TRBV27

cdr3_nt: TGCAGTGCTAGAACCCTAGCGGGAGAGAGGGAGACCCAGTACTTC
cdr3_aa: CSARTLAGERETQYF
clone_size: few
j_call: TRBJ2-5
d_call: TRBD2
cdr3_length: 15
v_call: TRBV20-1

cdr3_nt: TGTGCCAGCAGTTTATCCTACTCTGGAAACACCATATATTTT
cdr3_aa: CASSLSYSGNTIYF
clone_size: many
j_call: TRBJ1-3
d_call: -
cdr3_length: 14
v_call: TRBV28

cdr3_nt: TGTGCCAGCAGTCCCCGAACCAATTCACCCCTCCACTTT
cdr3_aa: CASSPRTNSPLHF
clone_size: -
j_call: TRBJ1-6
d_call: -
cdr3_length: 13
v_call: TRBV12-3/TRBV12-4

cdr3_nt: TGCGCCAGCAGCGTCACGACAGCTGAGGCTTTCTTT
cdr3_aa: CASSVTTAEAFF
clone_size: many
j_call: TRBJ1-1
d_call: -
cdr3_length: 12
v_call: TRBV5-1

cdr3_nt: TGCGCCAGCGAACCAGGGGTTCTCAATCAGCCCCAGCATTTT
cdr3_aa: CASEPGVLNQPQHF
clone_size: many
j_call: TRBJ1-5
d_call: -
cdr3_length: 14
v_call: TRBV5-1